One sample yielded the 2 T cell receptor beta chains listed below, sequenced in a study of blood T cell repertoires in COVID-19. Profiled with immunoSEQ multiplex PCR; TCRdb holds only in-frame clones, not every one. This sample has about 35,000 clones; around 90% occur once, and the top ten carry roughly 6.2%. Sequenced sample: peripheral blood. The receptors here all came from a human donor in a cohort sampled during active COVID-19.

J is TRBJ2-2 and V is TRBV6-1, with D uncertain. V was clipped by 3 bases and J by 9 bases, with 11 bases between them. In germline, CDR1 is MNHNS, CDR2 SASEGT. This CDR3 spans 13 amino acids. CDR3 bases: TGTGCCAGCAGTGATTTCCCCTGGCGGGAGCTGTTTTTT. This gives the protein CASSDFPWRELFF.

The chain couples TRBV7-6 to TRBJ2-1; maybe TRBD2 (5 bases). Germline V lookup: CDR1 SGHVS, CDR2 FNYEAQ. The CDR3 loop spans 14 amino acids. V lost 2 bases and J lost 1, with 6 bases in between. CDR3 sequence reads: CASSLTGSYNEQFF. DNA of the CDR3: TGTGCCAGCAGCTTAACGGGGTCCTACAATGAGCAGTTCTTC.